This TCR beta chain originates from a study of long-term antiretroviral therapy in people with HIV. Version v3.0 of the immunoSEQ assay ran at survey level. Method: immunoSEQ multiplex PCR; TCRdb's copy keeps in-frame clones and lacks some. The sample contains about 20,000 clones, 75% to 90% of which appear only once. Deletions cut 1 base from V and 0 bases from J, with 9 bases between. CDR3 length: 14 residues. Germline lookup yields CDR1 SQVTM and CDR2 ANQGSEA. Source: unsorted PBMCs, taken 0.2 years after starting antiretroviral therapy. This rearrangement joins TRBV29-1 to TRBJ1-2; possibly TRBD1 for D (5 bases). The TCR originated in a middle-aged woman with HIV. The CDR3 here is CSVEVVGANYGYTF. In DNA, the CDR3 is TGCAGCGTTGAAGTGGTAGGGGCTAACTATGGCTACACCTTC. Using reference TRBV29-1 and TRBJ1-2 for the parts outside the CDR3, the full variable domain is SAVISQKPSRDICQRGTSLTIQCQVDSQVTMMFWYRQQPGQSLTLIATANQGSEATYESGFVIDKFPISRPNLTFSTLTVSNMSPEDSSIYLCSVEVVGANYGYTFGSGTRLTVV.